In this sample, the clone carrying this TCR beta chain turned up a few times. The antigen is undetermined. This sample stems from a study of cytomegalovirus exposure and HLA in healthy donors. The PCR ran on 60 Vbeta and 13 Jbeta primers. Clones were sequenced by immunoSEQ multiplex PCR, and TCRdb holds only the in-frame ones, with some missing. The data contain under 80,000 clones, roughly 75% of them singletons. Study-wide results and limits: Most observed TCR sequences were rare, whereas some public TCRs were detected in many donors.

The germline V gene has CDR1 SEHNR and CDR2 FQNEAQ (reference sequence). Germline trimming cut 3 bases from V and 5 bases from J; bases unmatched to any gene: 7. The CDR3 runs 16 residues. This chain uses TRBV7-9 with TRBJ1-4; 9 positions agree with TRBD1. The receptor's source is a woman in her 40s in good health and CMV-seronegative. The sequenced sample was PBMCs. CDR3 residues: CASSFSLGTGNEKLFF. The DNA of the CDR3 is TGTGCCAGCAGCTTCTCCCTAGGGACAGGGAATGAAAAACTGTTTTTT.